These 5 T cell receptor beta chains share one sample of origin, sequenced in a study of regulatory T cells in long-lasting Graves disease. Indicated time point: newly diagnosed GD, antithyroid drugs for less than 3 months. Making the TCR library involved RNA that had been extracted from PBMCs. For TCR beta, libraries came from iRepertoire HTBI primers and Arm-PCR of CDR3 regions. MiXCR, run by TCRdb on the multiplex PCR reads, gives a single entry per CDR3 protein. The top ten hold 14% of the sample, which has roughly 250,000 distinct CDR3 sequences, 18% seen once. These records were also assigned to another study, of T cells in Graves' hyperthyroidism and ophthalmopathy.

The sample consisted of peripheral blood mononuclear cells (PBMCs), taken at new diagnosis, from a patient treated with antithyroid drugs. These receptors all stem from a woman in her twenties or thirties with Graves disease.

This clonotype was picked up many times. The chain links TRBV13 to TRBJ1-2, with 7 bases that match TRBD1. This CDR3 is 13 amino acids long. The trim removed 1 base at V and 7 bases at J, leaving 3 bases unmatched. The germline V gene encodes CDR1 PRHDT and CDR2 FYEKMQ (reference sequence). The CDR3 loop reads CASSLEGTVGYTF. The CDR3 DNA reads TGTGCCAGCAGCTTAGAAGGGACAGTTGGCTACACCTTC.

The V gene is TRBV12-3 or TRBV12-4, the J gene TRBJ2-7; D is unclear. The CDR3 sequence is 14 residues long. V lost 6 bases to trimming and J lost 0 bases, with 12 bases between them. The CDR3 nucleotides read TGTGCCAGCAGAGTAAGGAGTAGCTCCTACGAGCAGTACTTC. Its protein is CASRVRSSSYEQYF.

This clonotype was observed at least ten times. The chain is built from TRBV20-1 and TRBJ2-1, with 8 bases identical to TRBD2. There are 14 residues in the CDR3. The V and J ends lost 6 bases and 0 bases, in that order; junction bases with no gene match: 4. Germline V lookup: CDR1 DFQATT, CDR2 SNEGSKA (reference sequence). The CDR3 spells CSAPGGGSYNEQFF. DNA of the CDR3: TGCAGTGCCCCGGGGGGGGGCTCCTACAATGAGCAGTTCTTC.

This clonotype came up many times. This chain connects TRBV2 to TRBJ2-7, with D possibly TRBD2 on 6 matching bases. The CDR3 length is 12 residues. Trimming left V 10 bases short and J 3 bases short, with 13 bases between. Germline V CDR1 and CDR2: SNHLY, FYNNEI. This chain's CDR3 is CATMGTLYEQYF. The CDR3 DNA reads TGTGCCACAATGGGGACTCTCTACGAGCAGTACTTC.

This chain joins TRBV19 and TRBJ2-6, with a weak D call TRBD2 (5 bases). The V end lost 6 bases, the J end lost 2 bases, and 11 bases lay between the germline ends. CDR3 size: 15 residues. Germline lookup yields CDR1 LNHDA and CDR2 SQIVND (reference sequence). The CDR3 DNA is TGTGCCAGTAGGGCCGAGAGGGCTGGGGCCAACGTCCTGACTTTC. It is translated as CASRAERAGANVLTF.